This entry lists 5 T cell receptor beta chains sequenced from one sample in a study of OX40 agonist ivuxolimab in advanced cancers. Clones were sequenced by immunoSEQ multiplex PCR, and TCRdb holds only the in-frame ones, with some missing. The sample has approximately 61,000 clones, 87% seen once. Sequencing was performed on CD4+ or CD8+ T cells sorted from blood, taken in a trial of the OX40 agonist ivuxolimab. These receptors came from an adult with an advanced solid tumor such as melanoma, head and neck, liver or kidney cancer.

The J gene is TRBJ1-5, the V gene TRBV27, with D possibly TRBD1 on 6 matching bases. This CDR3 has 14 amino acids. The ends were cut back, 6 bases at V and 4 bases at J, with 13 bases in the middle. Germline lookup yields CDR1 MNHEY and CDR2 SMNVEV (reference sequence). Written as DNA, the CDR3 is TGTGCCAGCAGCCCGGACAGCCGGAATCAGCCCCAGCATTTT. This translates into CASSPDSRNQPQHF.

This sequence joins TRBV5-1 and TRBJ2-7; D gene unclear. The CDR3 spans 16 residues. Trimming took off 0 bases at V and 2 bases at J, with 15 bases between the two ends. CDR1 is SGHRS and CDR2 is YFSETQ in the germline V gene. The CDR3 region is CASSLAVGDWAYEQYF. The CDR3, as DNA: TGCGCCAGCAGCTTGGCCGTTGGGGATTGGGCCTACGAGCAGTACTTC.

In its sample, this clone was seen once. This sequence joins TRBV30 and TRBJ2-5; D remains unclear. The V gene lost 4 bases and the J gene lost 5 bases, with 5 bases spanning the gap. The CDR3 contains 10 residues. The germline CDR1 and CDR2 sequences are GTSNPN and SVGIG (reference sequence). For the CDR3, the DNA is TGTGCCTGGAACAAGGAGACCCAGTACTTC. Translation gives CAWNKETQYF.

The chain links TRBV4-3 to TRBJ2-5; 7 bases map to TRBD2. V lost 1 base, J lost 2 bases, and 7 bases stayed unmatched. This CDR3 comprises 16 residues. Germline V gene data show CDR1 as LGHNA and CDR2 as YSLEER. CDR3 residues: CASSQGRLANQETQYF. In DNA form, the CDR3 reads TGCGCCAGCAGCCAAGGACGACTAGCTAATCAAGAGACCCAGTACTTC.

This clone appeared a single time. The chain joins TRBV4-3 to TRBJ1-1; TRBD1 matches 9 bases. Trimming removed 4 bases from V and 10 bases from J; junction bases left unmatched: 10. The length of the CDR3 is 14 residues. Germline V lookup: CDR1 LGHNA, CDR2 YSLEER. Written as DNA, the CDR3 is TGCGCCAGCAGCCTGGGGACAGGGCCATTTGGAGCTTTCTTT. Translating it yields CASSLGTGPFGAFF.